The subject of this entry is one T cell receptor (beta chain). Its recognized antigen is unknown. Nothing much larger sits one base from this clone, and base qualities are not available. TCRbeta CDR3 regions were amplified from genomic DNA using the immunoSEQ Assay, a bias-controlled multiplex PCR. The authors' analysis ran thus. The number of nucleated cells in each sample was estimated by amplification of reference gene primers within the assay. To quantify the absolute abundance of each unique TCRbeta CDR3 rearrangement, sequence reads were collapsed and filtered. Productive Simpson clonality was computed per sample as the square root of Simpson's diversity index over productive rearrangements. The source is immuneACCESS, and TCRdb retained only in-frame sequences with V and J called. Part of the clones is not carried over; for the studies checked, unresolved V genes explain less than half of this, and the remainder is unexplained. The D gene and trimming were derived from the DNA, and the V and J assignments and clone size from that table. In all, the sample holds tens of thousands of clones, and 68% of those were seen once. The ten largest clones represent around 9.4% of the sample.

The data are from a study of blood T cell repertoires in COVID-19 (dated by TCRdb to about 2020). Concerning the study at large: The collaborator samples originated in the United States, Italy and Spain and spanned the acute and convalescent phases of COVID-19. The material from the prospective study consisted of cDNA or gDNA derived from T cells, B-cell-depleted T cells, or PBMCs. Where available, HLA class I and class II types were obtained from metadata supplied by the sample provider rather than from assay-based typing. A de-identified subject ID, COVID-19 status, age in years and sex were almost always included in the sample metadata. The repertoires were released in a freely available public database meant as a resource for research on the immune response to SARS-CoV-2. Samples came from the ongoing ImmuneRACE study (first 160 participants) plus 1,254 subjects from 6 global collaborators. The dataset comprised deeply sampled blood TCRbeta repertoires from subjects exposed to, actively infected with, or recovered from COVID-19. Results and caveats for the whole study, not just this receptor: The amount of clinical and demographic metadata varied by source and participant and was provided uncurated.

CDR1 and CDR2 (SGHRS, YFSETQ) derive from the germline V gene. The CDR3 goes from the cysteine to the phenylalanine over 17 residues. The DNA shown is the 51-base CDR3, in frame from base 1. The junction shows trimming of 1 base on V and 0 bases on J, plus 14 bases between the germline ends. Whole blood was collected in K2EDTA tubes by collaborating institutions according to the institutions' own protocols. For TCRbeta analysis, collaborators shipped samples as frozen whole blood, isolated PBMCs, or DNA extracted from either of those sample types. This receptor was obtained from a woman in her 70s with acute or convalescent COVID-19. Sequencing was done on a sample of peripheral blood. This chain is built from TRBV5-1 and TRBJ1-3; TRBD1 is perhaps the D gene, given 5 matching bases. CDR3 region: CASSLSSQASSGNTIYF. The nucleotide sequence reads as follows: TGCGCCAGCAGCTTGTCATCACAGGCCAGCTCTGGAAACACCATATATTTT.